Below, 10 T cell receptor beta chains from the same sample are listed, as sequenced in a study of blood T cell repertoires in COVID-19. The protocol was immunoSEQ multiplex PCR, while the TCRdb copy is restricted to in-frame clones and leaves out a portion. The sample has 200,000 to 250,000 clones, more than 70% seen once; the top ten hold about 2.5%. The sequencing input was peripheral blood. The receptors derive from a woman in her sixties or seventies with acute or convalescent COVID-19.

V is TRBV5-5 and J is TRBJ2-3, with D possibly TRBD1 on 6 matching bases. Trimming shortened V by 6 bases and J by 4 bases, and 15 bases separated the two germline ends. CDR3 length: 14 residues. Per germline, CDR1 SGHKS and CDR2 YYEKEE (reference sequence). As DNA, the CDR3 is TGTGCCAGCACCCAGACAGGTTCTGCAGATACGCAGTATTTT. It encodes CASTQTGSADTQYF.

This rearrangement joins TRBV7-9 to TRBJ2-2; maybe TRBD1 (6 bases). With 1 base removed from V and 4 bases from J, the gap between germline ends came to 19 bases. The CDR3 length is 18 residues. Germline V gene sequence: CDR1 SEHNR, CDR2 FQNEAQ (reference sequence). The DNA for the CDR3 is TGTGCCAGCAGCTTAGTCGCTAGCAGGGGACGCGGCACCGGGGAGCTGTTTTTT. The encoded protein is CASSLVASRGRGTGELFF. The entire variable domain, with the rest obtained from reference TRBV7-9 and TRBJ2-2, is as follows: DTGVSQNPRHKITKRGQNVTFRCDPISEHNRLYWYRQTLGQGPEFLTYFQNEAQLEKSRLLSDRFSAERPKGSFSTLEIQRTEQGDSAMYLCASSLVASRGRGTGELFFGEGSRLTVL.

The chain carries TRBV6-5 and TRBJ1-5; no clear D gene. The CDR3 extends over 14 amino acids. Trimming took off 8 bases at V and 6 bases at J, with 17 bases between the two ends. Germline V gives CDR1 MNHEY, CDR2 SVGAGI. The CDR3: CASLKGGFAQPQHF. CDR3 nucleotide sequence: TGTGCCAGCTTAAAGGGAGGGTTTGCTCAGCCCCAGCATTTT.

The rearrangement joins TRBV2 to TRBJ2-3, with 7 bases fitting TRBD2. There are 16 residues in the CDR3. The germline V gene has CDR1 SNHLY and CDR2 FYNNEI. V lost 6 bases, J lost 2 bases, and 11 bases stayed unmatched. The CDR3 region is CASRAEAGKITDTQYF. DNA for the CDR3: TGTGCCAGCAGAGCAGAAGCGGGAAAGATCACAGATACGCAGTATTTT. Together with reference TRBV2 and TRBJ2-3, the CDR3 gives the full variable domain: EPEVTQTPSHQVTQMGQEVILRCVPISNHLYFYWYRQILGQKVEFLVSFYNNEISEKSEIFDDQFSVERPDGSNFTLKIRSTKLEDSAMYFCASRAEAGKITDTQYFGPGTRLTVL.

The chain has TRBV5-1 and TRBJ2-5; TRBD1 matches 9 bases. V was clipped by 0 bases and J by 2 bases; unmatched bases: 8. This CDR3 spans 17 amino acids. The germline V gene encodes CDR1 SGHRS and CDR2 YFSETQ. The CDR3 sequence is CASSLAGTGPGQETQYF. The CDR3 DNA sequence: TGCGCCAGCAGCTTGGCCGGGACAGGGCCCGGACAAGAGACCCAGTACTTC.

This rearrangement joins TRBV2 to TRBJ1-4, with TRBD1 matching over 9 bases. J lost 3 bases, V lost 6 bases, and 11 bases had no gene match. The CDR3 has 17 residues. Per the germline V gene, CDR1 is SNHLY and CDR2 is FYNNEI. The CDR3 protein is CASSTGTGIISNEKLFF. For the CDR3, the DNA is TGTGCCAGCAGCACCGGGACAGGGATCATTTCTAATGAAAAACTGTTTTTT.

The rearrangement joins TRBV6-1 to TRBJ1-2; D ambiguous. The germline V and J ends were trimmed by 3 bases and 4 bases, with 9 bases remaining between them. The germline gives CDR1 MNHNS, CDR2 SASEGT. The CDR3 covers 13 residues. CDR3 sequence (DNA): TGTGCCAGCAGTGAGAGGTGGGTCTATGGCTACACCTTC. As protein: CASSERWVYGYTF.

The table lists this clone with a count of one. This sequence joins TRBV3-1 (or the pseudogene TRBV3-2) and TRBJ2-2, with 9 nucleotides matching TRBD1. Trimming removed 3 bases from V and 5 bases from J; junction bases left unmatched: 7. The CDR3 runs to 16 residues. Germline V CDR1 and CDR2: LGHDT, YNNKEL (reference sequence). This CDR3 reads CASSHHRTGETGELFF. The DNA of the CDR3 is TGTGCCAGCAGCCATCACAGGACAGGGGAAACCGGGGAGCTGTTTTTT.

As DNA, the CDR3 is TGTGCCAGCTCACCACCGTGGCAGATCTCTGGAAACACCATATATTTT. Protein sequence: CASSPPWQISGNTIYF. The chain has TRBV18 and TRBJ1-3, with unresolved D. V lost 0 bases and J 0 bases, leaving 9 bases between the germline ends. Germline-derived CDR1 and CDR2 are KGHSH and LQKENI. The CDR3 spans 16 residues.

This sequence joins TRBV7-2 and TRBJ1-2, with a weak D call TRBD1 (5 bases). Germline V gene lookup returns CDR1 SGHTA and CDR2 FQGNSA. V was clipped by 3 bases and J by 7 bases, with 12 bases between them. This CDR3 comprises 13 residues. For the CDR3, the DNA is TGTGCCAGCAGCTTGCAGGGTGGTAGTGGCTACACCTTC. This translates into CASSLQGGSGYTF.